This entry lists 10 T cell receptor beta chains sequenced from one sample in a study of cytomegalovirus exposure and HLA in healthy donors. Assay: immunoSEQ multiplex PCR; the TCRdb copy retains only in-frame clones and omits some. The sample lists under 150,000 clones, around 87% occurring once. The material sequenced was PBMCs. The receptor source for this set is a young man in good health and CMV-seropositive.

This clone was counted only a few times. The CDR3 nucleotides are TGTGCCAGCAGCGTCGTCGCCGGGGTAACTGAAGCTTTCTTT. Translation: CASSVVAGVTEAFF. The chain has TRBV9 and TRBJ1-1; D uncertain. V was shortened by 2 bases and J by 5 bases, with 13 bases between the two germline ends. CDR1 is SGDLS, CDR2 YYNGEE, per germline. CDR3 length: 14 amino acids.

This clone appeared a single time. The genes are TRBV15 and TRBJ2-2; D might be TRBD1 (6 bases). CDR3 size: 16 residues. Germline CDR1 LNHNV, CDR2 YYDKDF (reference sequence). The V end lost 2 bases, the J end lost 6 bases, and 16 bases lay between the germline ends. CDR3 sequence (DNA): TGTGCCACCAGCAGACTGACGGCCCCAGGGGCCGGGGAGCTGTTTTTT. Protein: CATSRLTAPGAGELFF.

The chain has TRBV27 and TRBJ2-2; 9 bases line up with TRBD1. The CDR3 loop spans 17 amino acids. J lost 5 bases, V lost 4 bases, and 11 bases had no gene match. The germline CDR1 and CDR2 sequences are MNHEY and SMNVEV (reference sequence). In nucleotides, the CDR3 is TGTGCCAGCAGTTCCTTCGGACAGGGGAAGGAGACCGGGGAGCTGTTTTTT. It yields the protein CASSSFGQGKETGELFF.

J is TRBJ2-5 and V is TRBV5-4, with 8 bases that match TRBD2. V lost 3 bases and J lost 0; bases outside the gene matches: 4. Germline CDR1 and CDR2: SGHNT and YYREEE (reference sequence). The CDR3 runs to 15 residues. The CDR3 loop reads CASSSGTRDQETQYF. As DNA, the CDR3 is TGTGCCAGCAGCTCCGGGACTAGGGACCAAGAGACCCAGTACTTC.

This clone was detected only a few times. The gene calls are TRBV25-1 and TRBJ1-5; 7 bases match TRBD1. V was clipped by 8 bases and J by 5 bases; unmatched bases: 9. CDR1 MGHDK and CDR2 SYGVNS come from the germline V gene. The CDR3 contains 14 residues. This CDR3 reads CASHSDREDQPQHF. CDR3 DNA: TGTGCCAGCCATTCCGACAGGGAGGATCAGCCCCAGCATTTT.

The rearrangement uses TRBV7-6 and TRBJ2-1; TRBD1 matches at 9 bases. The CDR3 loop spans 16 amino acids. Trimming cost V 10 bases and J 1 base; bases outside gene matches: 11. From germline, CDR1 is SGHVS and CDR2 FNYEAQ. The CDR3 DNA reads TGTGCCACCACCGCCGGCGGGACAGGGTCCTACAATGAGCAGTTCTTC. It encodes CATTAGGTGSYNEQFF. Full variable domain (missing parts from reference TRBV7-6 and TRBJ2-1): GAGVSQSPRYKVTKRGQDVALRCDPISGHVSLYWYRQALGQGPEFLTYFNYEAQQDKSGLPNDRFSAERPEGSISTLTIQRTEQRDSAMYRCATTAGGTGSYNEQFFGPGTRLTVL.

The rearrangement uses TRBV4-1 and TRBJ2-7, with 9 bases aligning to TRBD1. This CDR3 is 15 amino acids long. V shed 2 bases, J shed 2 bases, and the junction held 4 bases outside the gene matches. Germline V CDR1 and CDR2: MGHRA, YSYEKL. The CDR3 spells CASSQQDRGTYEQYF. The DNA of the CDR3 is TGCGCCAGCAGCCAACAGGACAGGGGAACCTACGAGCAGTACTTC.

About this clone: This sample also contains other DNA sequences that code for the same CDR3. CDR3 region: CASSYLYEQYF. Here the CDR3 DNA reads TGTGCCAGCAGTTACCTATACGAGCAGTACTTC. The genes are TRBV6-5 and TRBJ2-7, with D unresolved. The germline gives CDR1 MNHEY, CDR2 SVGAGI. V lost 2 bases to trimming and J lost 4 bases, with 3 bases between them. The length of the CDR3 is 11 residues.

The rearrangement links TRBV10-3 to TRBJ2-7; D is perhaps TRBD1 (5 bases). Germline V CDR1 and CDR2: ENHRY, SYGVKD. The CDR3 has 15 residues. Trimming shortened V by 4 bases and J by 2 bases, and 15 bases separated the two germline ends. DNA for the CDR3: TGTGCCATCAGTGGACGGGCAGGGTTGACCTACGAGCAGTACTTC. Its protein is CAISGRAGLTYEQYF.

V and J are TRBV2 and TRBJ1-1, with 8 bases that match TRBD1. The CDR3 is 15 amino acids. The V gene end was trimmed by 6 bases and the J gene end by 5 bases; junction bases not matched to a gene: 11. From germline, CDR1 is SNHLY and CDR2 FYNNEI. The chain's CDR3 is CASRPSTGEFTEAFF. CDR3 nucleotide sequence: TGTGCCAGCAGGCCCTCGACAGGGGAGTTTACTGAAGCTTTCTTT.